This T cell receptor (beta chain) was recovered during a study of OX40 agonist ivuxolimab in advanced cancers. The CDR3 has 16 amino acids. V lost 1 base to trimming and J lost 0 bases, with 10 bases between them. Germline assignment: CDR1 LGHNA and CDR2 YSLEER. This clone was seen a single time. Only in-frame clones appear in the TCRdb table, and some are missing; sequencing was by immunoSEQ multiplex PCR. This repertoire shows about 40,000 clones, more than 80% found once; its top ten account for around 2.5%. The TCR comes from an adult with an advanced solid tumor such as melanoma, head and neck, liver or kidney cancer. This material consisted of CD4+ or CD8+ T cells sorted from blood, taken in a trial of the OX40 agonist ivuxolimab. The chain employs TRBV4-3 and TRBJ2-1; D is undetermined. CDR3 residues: CASSQVGGHSYNEQFF. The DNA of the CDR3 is TGCGCCAGCAGCCAAGTCGGCGGTCACTCCTACAATGAGCAGTTCTTC.